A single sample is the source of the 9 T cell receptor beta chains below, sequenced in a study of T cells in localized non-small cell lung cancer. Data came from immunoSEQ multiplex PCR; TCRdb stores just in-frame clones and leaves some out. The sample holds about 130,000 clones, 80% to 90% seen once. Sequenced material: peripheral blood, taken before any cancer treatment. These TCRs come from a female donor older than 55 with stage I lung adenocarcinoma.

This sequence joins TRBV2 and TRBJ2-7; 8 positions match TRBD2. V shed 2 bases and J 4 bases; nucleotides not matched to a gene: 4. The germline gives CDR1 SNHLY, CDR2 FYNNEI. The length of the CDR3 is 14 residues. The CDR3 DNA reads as TGTGCCAGCAGTGAACTAGCGGGTTCATACGAGCAGTACTTC. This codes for CASSELAGSYEQYF.

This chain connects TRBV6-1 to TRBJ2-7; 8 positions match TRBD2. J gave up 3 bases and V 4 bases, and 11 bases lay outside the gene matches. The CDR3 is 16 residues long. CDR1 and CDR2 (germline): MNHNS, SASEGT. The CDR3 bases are TGTGCCAGCAGTGGACGGACTAGCTTGGGAGGCTACGAGCAGTACTTC. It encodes CASSGRTSLGGYEQYF.

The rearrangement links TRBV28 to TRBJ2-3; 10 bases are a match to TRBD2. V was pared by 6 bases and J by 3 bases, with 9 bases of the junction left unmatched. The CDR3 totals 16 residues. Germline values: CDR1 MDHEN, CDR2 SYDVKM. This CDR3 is CASSTTRAGGTDTQYF. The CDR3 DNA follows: TGTGCCAGCAGCACGACTCGAGCGGGAGGGACAGATACGCAGTATTTT.

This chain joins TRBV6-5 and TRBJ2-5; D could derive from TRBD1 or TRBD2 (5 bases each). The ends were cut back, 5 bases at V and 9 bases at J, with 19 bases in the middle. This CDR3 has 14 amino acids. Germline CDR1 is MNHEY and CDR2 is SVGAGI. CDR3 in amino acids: CASSPGGNTRAQYF. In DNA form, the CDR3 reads TGTGCCAGCAGTCCTGGGGGAAACACGAGGGCCCAGTACTTC.

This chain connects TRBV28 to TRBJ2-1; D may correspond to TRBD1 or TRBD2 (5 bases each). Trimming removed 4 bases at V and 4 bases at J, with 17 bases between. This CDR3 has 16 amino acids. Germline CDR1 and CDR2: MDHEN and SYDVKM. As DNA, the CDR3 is TGTGCCAGCAGTTCACTCGGGGCTGTACGGTACAATGAGCAGTTCTTC. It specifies CASSSLGAVRYNEQFF. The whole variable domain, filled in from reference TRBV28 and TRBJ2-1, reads DVKVTQSSRYLVKRTGEKVFLECVQDMDHENMFWYRQDPGLGLRLIYFSYDVKMKEKGDIPEGYSVSREKKERFSLILESASTNQTSMYLCASSSLGAVRYNEQFFGPGTRLTVL.

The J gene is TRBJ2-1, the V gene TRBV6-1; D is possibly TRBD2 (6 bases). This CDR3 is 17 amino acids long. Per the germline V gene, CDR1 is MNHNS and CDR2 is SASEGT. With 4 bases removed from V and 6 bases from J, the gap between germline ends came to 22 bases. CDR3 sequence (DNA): TGTGCCAGCAGTGGTCGGGGCGCGGTGCGGGACGGCAATGAGCAGTTCTTC. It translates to CASSGRGAVRDGNEQFF.

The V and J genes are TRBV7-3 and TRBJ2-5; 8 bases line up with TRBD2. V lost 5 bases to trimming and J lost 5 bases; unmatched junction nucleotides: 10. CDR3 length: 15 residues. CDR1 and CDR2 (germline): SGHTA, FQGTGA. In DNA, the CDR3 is TGTGCCAGCAGCCGTAGCGGGATTGGGTTGGAGACCCAGTACTTC. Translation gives CASSRSGIGLETQYF.

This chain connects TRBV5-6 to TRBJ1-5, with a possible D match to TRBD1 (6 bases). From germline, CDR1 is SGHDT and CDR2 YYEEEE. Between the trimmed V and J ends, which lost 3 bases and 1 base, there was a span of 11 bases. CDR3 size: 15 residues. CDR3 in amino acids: CASSSGRGSNQPQHF. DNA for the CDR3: TGTGCCAGCAGCTCGGGGAGGGGGAGCAATCAGCCCCAGCATTTT.

The CDR3 loop reads CASSPTGTLETRLYF. The CDR3 DNA is TGTGCCAGCTCACCTACCGGGACACTAGAAACAAGGTTATATTTT. This chain connects TRBV18 to TRBJ1-3; D possibly corresponds to TRBD1 (6 bases). Germline-derived CDR1 and CDR2 are KGHSH and LQKENI. V lost 3 bases to trimming and J lost 14 bases, with 23 bases between them. This CDR3 contains 15 residues.